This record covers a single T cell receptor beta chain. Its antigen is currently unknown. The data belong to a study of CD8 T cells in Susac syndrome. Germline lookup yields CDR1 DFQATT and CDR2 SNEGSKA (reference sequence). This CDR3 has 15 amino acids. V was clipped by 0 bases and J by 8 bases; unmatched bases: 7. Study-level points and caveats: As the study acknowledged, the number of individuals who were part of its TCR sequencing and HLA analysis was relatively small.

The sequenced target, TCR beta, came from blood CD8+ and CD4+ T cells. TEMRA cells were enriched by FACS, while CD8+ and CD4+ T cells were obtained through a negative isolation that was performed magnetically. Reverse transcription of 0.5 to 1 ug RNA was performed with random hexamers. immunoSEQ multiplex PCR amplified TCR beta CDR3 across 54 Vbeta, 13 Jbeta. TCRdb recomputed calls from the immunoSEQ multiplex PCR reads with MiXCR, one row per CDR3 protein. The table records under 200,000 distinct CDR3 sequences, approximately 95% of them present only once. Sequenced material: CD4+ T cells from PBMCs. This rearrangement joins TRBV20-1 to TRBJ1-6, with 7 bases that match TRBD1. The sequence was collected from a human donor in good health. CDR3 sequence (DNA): TGCAGTGCTAGAGATCAGGGCAGGGGGGATTCACCCCTCCACTTT. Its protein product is CSARDQGRGDSPLHF.